The 27 T cell receptor beta chains reported below all come from one sample, sequenced in a study of response to subunit inactivated influenza vaccine. TCRdb re-derived calls from the RT-PCR reads in MiXCR, one entry per CDR3 protein. This table has around 200,000 distinct CDR3 sequences, 7.5% to 10% appearing once. Sequencing used non-naive T cells sorted from PBMCs, obtained on the day of vaccination. The receptors originated from a man between 50 and 59 years old who received an inactivated influenza vaccine.

The chain recombines TRBV19 with TRBJ2-3; 9 bases match TRBD1. V was clipped by 1 base and J by 4 bases; unmatched bases: 12. Germline lookup yields CDR1 LNHDA and CDR2 SQIVND (reference sequence). There are 18 residues in the CDR3. The CDR3 region is CASSIGIGRDRAPDTQYF. The CDR3 region has the DNA TGTGCCAGTAGTATAGGCATCGGCCGGGACAGGGCACCAGATACGCAGTATTTT.

The V and J genes are TRBV20-1 and TRBJ2-5, with 7 bases lining up with TRBD2. V dropped 1 base and J dropped 2; count of bases not matched to a gene: 10. Germline CDR1 and CDR2: DFQATT and SNEGSKA (reference sequence). The CDR3 is 16 residues long. The CDR3 loop reads CSARGQGGREQETQYF. The CDR3 DNA follows: TGCAGTGCTAGAGGGCAGGGCGGGAGAGAACAAGAGACCCAGTACTTC.

This clonotype was seen repeatedly, ten times or more. The chain joins TRBV6-6 to TRBJ2-1; weak D call: TRBD1 (6 bases). Trimming took off 2 bases at V and 9 bases at J, with 8 bases between the two ends. The germline V gene has CDR1 MNHNY and CDR2 SVGAGI (reference sequence). This CDR3 contains 12 residues. The CDR3 DNA is TGTGCCAGCAGTTACGGGACAAGTGAGCAGTTCTTC. Protein product: CASSYGTSEQFF.

This clonotype was seen many times. The J gene is TRBJ2-7, the V gene TRBV4-3; possibly TRBD1 for D (7 bases). The V and J ends lost 0 bases and 7 bases respectively, with 16 bases between them. This CDR3 has 15 amino acids. Germline CDR1 is LGHNA and CDR2 is YSLEER. The DNA for the CDR3 is TGCGCCAGCAGCCAAGAAGTACAGGGGACTGGAGAGCAGTACTTC. Its translation: CASSQEVQGTGEQYF.

This clonotype has a handful of counts. The J gene is TRBJ2-2, the V gene TRBV30, with TRBD2 matching 14 bases. Unmatched junction bases numbered 8, after V lost 0 bases and J lost 5 bases. The germline CDR1 and CDR2 sequences are GTSNPN and SVGIG (reference sequence). This CDR3 has 18 amino acids. CDR3 nucleotide sequence: TGTGCCTGGAGTGTTCCGACTAGCGGGAGGGTACGAACCGGGGAGCTGTTTTTT. This translates into CAWSVPTSGRVRTGELFF.

This clonotype occurred many times. The CDR3 loop reads CSARGTELNSPLHF. The DNA for the CDR3 is TGCAGTGCTAGAGGGACGGAGCTTAATTCACCCCTCCACTTT. This chain uses TRBV20-1 with TRBJ1-6, with unresolved D. Trimming took off 1 base at V and 6 bases at J, with 10 bases between the two ends. There are 14 residues in the CDR3. Germline CDR1 and CDR2: DFQATT and SNEGSKA (reference sequence).

The chain uses TRBV7-2 and TRBJ2-1; TRBD2 matches 9 bases. The V and J ends lost 1 base and 6 bases, in that order; junction bases with no gene match: 7. Germline V gives CDR1 SGHTA, CDR2 FQGNSA. The CDR3 spans 16 residues. The CDR3 nucleotides are TGTGCCAGCAGCTTAGGACGACTAGCGGTGAGCAATGAGCAGTTCTTC. Its protein is CASSLGRLAVSNEQFF.

CDR3 loop: CASSVGNVARYEQYF. CDR3 coding DNA: TGTGCCAGCAGCGTAGGAAACGTAGCCCGCTACGAGCAGTACTTC. V gene TRBV9 combines with J gene TRBJ2-7; D unclear. Germline V lookup: CDR1 SGDLS, CDR2 YYNGEE. The CDR3 loop spans 15 amino acids. V lost 0 bases and J 3 bases, leaving 13 bases between the germline ends.

The chain is built from TRBV11-2 and TRBJ1-6, with no clear D. Germline V lookup: CDR1 SGHAT, CDR2 FQNNGV. V was pared by 0 bases and J by 10 bases, with 10 bases between. There are 14 residues in the CDR3. The CDR3 region is CASSLDYGRSPLHF. In DNA, the CDR3 is TGTGCCAGCAGCTTAGATTATGGTCGGTCACCCCTCCACTTT.

In this sample, this clonotype turned up many times. CDR3 in amino acids: CASTYVGSNEQFF. In DNA, the CDR3 is TGTGCCAGCACCTACGTCGGCAGCAATGAGCAGTTCTTC. This chain links TRBV7-8 with TRBJ2-1; no clear D gene. This CDR3 has 13 residues. The germline gives CDR1 SGHVS, CDR2 FQNEAQ. Trimming removed 7 bases at V and 6 bases at J, with 13 bases between.

V and J are TRBV7-2 and TRBJ2-3; TRBD2 matches at 13 bases. V dropped 3 bases and J dropped 1; count of bases not matched to a gene: 4. Germline V lookup: CDR1 SGHTA, CDR2 FQGNSA. The CDR3 spans 17 residues. The CDR3 DNA is TGTGCCAGCAGCTTTGGGACTAGCGGGATAGGCACAGATACGCAGTATTTT. Translation: CASSFGTSGIGTDTQYF.

This clonotype was seen a few times. This chain uses TRBV6-1 with TRBJ2-5; D unresolved. The CDR3 has 14 residues. With 0 bases removed from V and 6 bases from J, the gap between germline ends came to 11 bases. CDR1 is MNHNS, CDR2 SASEGT, per germline. The CDR3 DNA sequence: TGTGCCAGCAGTGAAGCCTGGAAAGGGCAGACCCAGTACTTC. Protein: CASSEAWKGQTQYF.

By share, this clonotype ranks as medium-sized. The V and J genes are TRBV11-2 and TRBJ2-1; possible D gene TRBD1, 5 bases. Trimming took off 4 bases at V and 8 bases at J, with 15 bases between the two ends. This CDR3 comprises 14 residues. CDR1 is SGHAT and CDR2 is FQNNGV in the germline V gene. In DNA form, the CDR3 reads TGTGCCAGCAGCTCCTTCAGGGCGCGCGATGAGCAGTTCTTC. Protein product: CASSSFRARDEQFF.

This clonotype has more than one count but fewer than ten. The chain links TRBV3-1 to TRBJ2-3; 15 nucleotides line up with TRBD2. J lost 1 base, V lost 0 bases, and 2 bases had no gene match. Germline CDR1 reads LGHDT; CDR2 reads YNNKEL (reference sequence). The CDR3 consists of 18 residues. This CDR3 reads CASSQEGLAGGGTDTQYF. CDR3 sequence (DNA): TGTGCCAGCAGCCAAGAAGGACTAGCGGGGGGGGGCACAGATACGCAGTATTTT.

For the CDR3, the DNA is TGTGCCTCCACCCGAGACCCGAGAACAGGAGAGTCCTCGAACACCGGGGAGCTGTTTTTT. This encodes CASTRDPRTGESSNTGELFF. This chain connects TRBV3-1 to TRBJ2-2, with D possibly being TRBD1 (5 bases). This CDR3 is 20 amino acids long. Trimming left V 11 bases short and J 0 bases short, with 31 bases between. Germline CDR1 is LGHDT and CDR2 is YNNKEL (reference sequence).

The chain has TRBV5-5 and TRBJ2-7, with TRBD1 matching over 9 bases. Losses at the gene ends were 4 bases for V and 4 bases for J; bases not matched to a gene: 9. CDR1 is SGHKS and CDR2 is YYEKEE in the germline V gene (reference sequence). This CDR3 comprises 15 residues. The CDR3 loop reads CASSRAGTGMYEQYF. In DNA, the CDR3 is TGTGCCAGCAGCAGGGCTGGGACAGGGATGTACGAGCAGTACTTC.

This rearrangement joins TRBV4-2 to TRBJ2-1; D is unresolved. Germline V gene data show CDR1 as LGHNA and CDR2 as YNFKEQ. Trimming left V 1 base short and J 5 bases short, with 9 bases between. The CDR3 is made up of 14 amino acids. The CDR3 nucleotides read TGTGCCAGCAGCCAAGGGAAATGGAACAATGAGCAGTTCTTC. It is translated as CASSQGKWNNEQFF.

The chain links TRBV7-2 to TRBJ1-5; D is uncertain. The CDR3 spans 14 residues. Germline V lookup: CDR1 SGHTA, CDR2 FQGNSA. V lost 3 bases and J lost 2, with 8 bases in between. The CDR3 nucleotides are TGTGCCAGCAGCTTGAACCCTGGCAATCAGCCCCAGCATTTT. Protein product: CASSLNPGNQPQHF. Based on the CDR3 plus reference TRBV7-2 and TRBJ1-5, the full variable domain is GAGVSQSPSNKVTEKGKDVELRCDPISGHTALYWYRQSLGQGLEFLIYFQGNSAPDKSGLPSDRFSAERTGGSVSTLTIQRTQQEDSAVYLCASSLNPGNQPQHFGDGTRLSIL.

This rearrangement joins TRBV3-1 to TRBJ2-1, with TRBD2 matching over 8 bases. The V gene's germline CDR1 is LGHDT and CDR2 YNNKEL (reference sequence). The CDR3 has 19 residues. With V trimmed by 11 bases and J by 7 bases, 28 bases remained unmatched. In DNA form, the CDR3 reads TGTGCCTGCTGCAGGCCCGCCAACCCCGGGACTAGTAGGCGGAATGAGCAGTTCTTC. Protein: CACCRPANPGTSRRNEQFF.

The genes are TRBV24-1 and TRBJ2-1, with 13 bases fitting TRBD2. This CDR3 region has 18 residues. V lost 6 bases, J lost 2 bases, and 9 bases stayed unmatched. The germline CDR1 and CDR2 sequences are KGHDR and SFDVKD. The CDR3 reads CATSRTSGSFGTYNEQFF. CDR3 coding DNA: TGTGCCACCAGTAGGACTAGCGGGAGTTTCGGTACCTACAATGAGCAGTTCTTC.

The gene calls are TRBV7-2 and TRBJ1-1; D remains unclear. The V gene's germline CDR1 is SGHTA and CDR2 FQGNSA. Trimming stripped 5 bases from V and 0 bases from J, with 10 bases between. The CDR3 runs to 14 residues. CDR3 DNA sequence: TGTGCCAGCAGCCGAGGCACCATGAACACTGAAGCTTTCTTT. This sequence encodes CASSRGTMNTEAFF.

The gene calls are TRBV5-1 and TRBJ2-1, with TRBD2 matching over 12 bases. The CDR3 contains 16 residues. V was pared by 5 bases and J by 8 bases, with 11 bases of the junction left unmatched. CDR1 SGHRS and CDR2 YFSETQ come from the germline V gene. The CDR3 coding sequence is TGCGCCAGCAGGACAACCTGGACTAGCGGGAAATATGAGCAGTTCTTC. This gives the protein CASRTTWTSGKYEQFF.

This clonotype has a handful of counts. This chain joins TRBV12-3 or TRBV12-4 and TRBJ2-7; TRBD2 aligns across 7 bases. The CDR3 consists of 14 residues. The V gene end was trimmed by 7 bases and the J gene end by 5 bases; junction bases not matched to a gene: 11. This CDR3 is CASNTGTISHEQYF. In DNA form, the CDR3 reads TGTGCCAGCAATACCGGGACTATTTCCCACGAGCAGTACTTC.

The table lists this clonotype with many counts. The genes are TRBV27 and TRBJ2-7; TRBD2 matches at 7 bases. The germline V gene encodes CDR1 MNHEY and CDR2 SMNVEV (reference sequence). The V and J ends lost 0 bases and 5 bases, in that order; junction bases with no gene match: 7. The CDR3 consists of 15 residues. CDR3 sequence: CASSLSGGGFNEQYF. In DNA form, the CDR3 reads TGTGCCAGCAGTTTATCTGGCGGGGGATTCAACGAGCAGTACTTC.

The chain joins TRBV9 to TRBJ2-2; D may be TRBD1 or TRBD2 (5 bases each). There are 18 residues in the CDR3. Germline values: CDR1 SGDLS, CDR2 YYNGEE. The V end was cut by 0 bases, the J end by 5 bases, with 20 bases between. The CDR3 reads CASSVAPSAGSGTGELFF. The CDR3 nucleotides read TGTGCCAGCAGCGTAGCTCCCTCGGCAGGGTCGGGGACCGGGGAGCTGTTTTTT.

In its sample, this clonotype was seen a few times. The chain couples TRBV28 to TRBJ2-5; the D gene could be TRBD1 or TRBD2 (5 bases each). CDR1 and CDR2 from the germline V gene are MDHEN and SYDVKM. The V and J ends lost 6 bases and 5 bases respectively, with 16 bases between them. The CDR3 extends over 14 amino acids. The CDR3 loop is CASRPPHEGETQYF. CDR3 coding DNA: TGTGCCAGCAGACCACCACATGAGGGGGAGACCCAGTACTTC.

The J gene is TRBJ2-7, the V gene TRBV7-9; D is ambiguous. The CDR3 is 11 amino acids. Trimming shortened V by 6 bases and J by 12 bases, and 15 bases separated the two germline ends. CDR1 and CDR2 from the germline V gene are SEHNR and FQNEAQ (reference sequence). CDR3 nucleotides: TGTGCCAGCAGTTCCGGGCCTAAGATGTACTTC. Translating gives CASSSGPKMYF.